Below, 23 T cell receptor beta chains from the same sample are listed, as sequenced in a study of control samples from healthy donors and cancer patients. Sequenced by immunoSEQ multiplex PCR; TCRdb stores in-frame clones only, minus some. This sample yields under 85,000 clones, of which approximately 94% are seen a single time; about 1.3% belongs to the top ten. Source material: PBMCs. The receptors originated from a woman aged 40 to 50 with lung cancer.

The chain recombines TRBV11-3 with TRBJ1-1; D may be TRBD1 (5 bases). V lost 4 bases, J lost 3 bases, and 15 bases lay in between. In germline, CDR1 is SGHNT, CDR2 YENEEA. This CDR3 region has 15 residues. CDR3 amino acids: CASSSAFGADTEAFF. The CDR3 DNA reads TGTGCCAGCAGCTCAGCGTTCGGGGCCGACACTGAAGCTTTCTTT.

J is TRBJ2-1 and V is TRBV29-1, with 7 bases fitting TRBD2. Trimming removed 7 bases from V and 8 bases from J; junction bases left unmatched: 11. There are 13 residues in the CDR3. The V gene's germline CDR1 is SQVTM and CDR2 ANQGSEA. The CDR3 protein is CSGGGPWNDEQFF. In DNA form, the CDR3 reads TGCAGCGGGGGGGGACCGTGGAATGATGAGCAGTTCTTC.

This clone was counted a single time. The chain employs TRBV4-2 and TRBJ2-7; 11 nucleotides match TRBD2. V gave up 1 base and J gave up 0 bases; unmatched junction bases: 5. The CDR3 spans 17 residues. CDR1 LGHNA and CDR2 YNFKEQ come from the germline V gene. The DNA for the CDR3 is TGTGCCAGCAGCCAAGGAAATAGCGGGGGGGCCTCCTACGAGCAGTACTTC. Translation: CASSQGNSGGASYEQYF.

This chain connects TRBV7-9 to TRBJ1-2, with TRBD1 identical over 11 bases. Germline V CDR1 and CDR2: SEHNR, FQNEAQ (reference sequence). This CDR3 is 13 amino acids long. V gave up 5 bases and J gave up 8 bases; unmatched junction bases: 4. In DNA form, the CDR3 reads TGTGCCAGCAGCCGGGACAGGGGGGGAGGCTACACCTTC. Translated: CASSRDRGGGYTF.

This clone was counted a single time. Its ends do not fully match the called genes, so a read error is possible. The chain links TRBV12-3 or TRBV12-4 to TRBJ2-5; D gene unclear. This CDR3 is 11 amino acids long. DNA for the CDR3: TGTGCCAGCAGTATAGCAGAGACCCAGTACTTC. Protein: CASSIAETQYF.

CDR3 in amino acids: CASSLDRQEQFF. The CDR3 DNA sequence: TGTGCCAGCAGCTTAGACCGACAGGAGCAGTTCTTC. The chain uses TRBV13 and TRBJ2-1, with a possible D match to TRBD1 (5 bases). Germline assignment: CDR1 PRHDT and CDR2 FYEKMQ (reference sequence). Between the trimmed V and J ends, which lost 1 base and 10 bases, there was a span of 8 bases. The CDR3 has 12 amino acids.

The DNA of the CDR3 is TGCGCCAGCAGCCCCAGGATCCAGGGAATTAATGAAAAACTGTTTTTT. This translates into CASSPRIQGINEKLFF. J is TRBJ1-4 and V is TRBV4-1; possible D gene TRBD1, 5 bases. This CDR3 has 16 residues. Trimming stripped 4 bases from V and 4 bases from J, with 16 bases between. Germline CDR1 reads MGHRA; CDR2 reads YSYEKL.

The chain combines TRBV5-4 with TRBJ1-2, with D possibly TRBD1 on 6 matching bases. The CDR3 has 14 residues. From germline, CDR1 is SGHNT and CDR2 YYREEE (reference sequence). The ends were cut back, 0 bases at V and 8 bases at J, with 14 bases in the middle. CDR3 protein: CASSLEVGDRGYTF. The CDR3 DNA sequence: TGTGCCAGCAGCTTGGAGGTAGGAGACAGGGGCTACACCTTC.

The table lists this clone with a count of one. J is TRBJ2-1 and V is TRBV19; possibly TRBD1 for D (6 bases). The ends were cut back, 3 bases at V and 6 bases at J, with 9 bases in the middle. CDR1 LNHDA and CDR2 SQIVND come from the germline V gene (reference sequence). The CDR3 runs 13 residues. CDR3 DNA: TGTGCCAGTAGTATTACAGGGAGCAATGAGCAGTTCTTC. Translating it yields CASSITGSNEQFF. The full variable domain, in which reference TRBV19 and TRBJ2-1 provide the parts outside the CDR3, is DGGITQSPKYLFRKEGQNVTLSCEQNLNHDAMYWYRQDPGQGLRLIYYSQIVNDFQKGDIAEGYSVSREKKESFPLTVTSAQKNPTAFYLCASSITGSNEQFFGPGTRLTVL.

The V call is TRBV5-1, the J call TRBJ2-7, with D perhaps given as TRBD1 or TRBD2 (7 bases each). With 4 bases removed from V and 2 bases from J, the gap between germline ends came to 16 bases. Germline V gives CDR1 SGHRS, CDR2 YFSETQ. The CDR3 length is 15 residues. The CDR3 DNA reads TGCGCCAGCAGCCTGCCCCCAGGGGGGGCCTACGAGCAGTACTTC. This codes for CASSLPPGGAYEQYF.

The rearrangement links TRBV5-5 to TRBJ2-7; possible D gene TRBD1, 5 bases. V shed 2 bases and J shed 3 bases, with 9 bases lying between them. Germline V gene sequence: CDR1 SGHKS, CDR2 YYEKEE (reference sequence). This CDR3 has 13 residues. CDR3: CASSLDSYYEQYF. The CDR3 bases are TGTGCCAGCAGCTTAGACAGCTACTACGAGCAGTACTTC.

The chain couples TRBV6-6 to TRBJ2-3; TRBD1 agrees at 7 bases. This CDR3 region has 15 residues. Germline CDR1 and CDR2: MNHNY and SVGAGI (reference sequence). V trimming: 2 bases; J trimming: 5 bases; junction bases outside the gene matches: 7. The CDR3 loop is CASSYGQGDGDTQYF. In nucleotides, the CDR3 is TGTGCCAGCAGTTACGGCCAGGGGGATGGAGATACGCAGTATTTT.

The V and J genes are TRBV21-1 and TRBJ2-5; whether TRBD1, the table's D call, matches the DNA was not checked. TRBV21-1 is a pseudogene locus. The CDR3 is 17 residues long. The CDR3 loop is CASSKKVWTGVQETQYF. The CDR3 DNA sequence: TGTGCCAGCAGCAAAAAAGTTTGGACAGGGGTCCAAGAGACCCAGTACTTC.

The chain joins TRBV7-8 to TRBJ2-7, with D perhaps matching TRBD2 (5 bases). Trimming stripped 4 bases from V and 12 bases from J, with 22 bases between. There are 14 residues in the CDR3. The germline gives CDR1 SGHVS, CDR2 FQNEAQ. CDR3 sequence reads: CASSSRVDTSAGYF. CDR3 coding DNA: TGTGCCAGCAGCTCCCGGGTCGACACATCGGCGGGGTACTTC.

The chain carries TRBV6-5 and TRBJ2-3; D remains ambiguous. Between the trimmed V and J ends, which lost 0 bases and 6 bases, there was a span of 7 bases. The V gene's germline CDR1 is MNHEY and CDR2 SVGAGI. The CDR3 is 13 residues long. The CDR3 nucleotides read TGTGCCAGCAGTTACTCCGGATCCGATACGCAGTATTTT. It yields the protein CASSYSGSDTQYF.

J is TRBJ1-5 and V is TRBV19; 10 bases map to TRBD1. V lost 6 bases, J lost 15 bases, and 17 bases stayed unmatched. Germline V CDR1 and CDR2: LNHDA, SQIVND (reference sequence). The CDR3 spans 15 residues. For the CDR3, the DNA is TGTGCCAGTAGCACTACCGGGACAGGGGCCCTGGGTCCGCATTTT. This encodes CASSTTGTGALGPHF.

The chain joins TRBV18 to TRBJ1-4; D gene uncertain. The V end lost 3 bases, the J end lost 5 bases, and 13 bases lay between the germline ends. This CDR3 spans 15 amino acids. CDR1 is KGHSH, CDR2 LQKENI, per germline. CDR3 protein: CASSPNLGPNEKLFF. Written as DNA, the CDR3 is TGTGCCAGCTCACCGAACTTAGGGCCGAATGAAAAACTGTTTTTT.

The chain recombines TRBV6-5 with TRBJ2-7; the match to TRBD1 covers 9 bases. Germline V gene sequence: CDR1 MNHEY, CDR2 SVGAGI. V dropped 6 bases and J dropped 2; count of bases not matched to a gene: 8. This CDR3 has 15 amino acids. CDR3 bases: TGTGCCAGCAGCGATGGGACAGGGAGAACCTACGAGCAGTACTTC. Translation gives CASSDGTGRTYEQYF.

V is TRBV5-5 and J is TRBJ1-5; D may be TRBD1 (5 bases). Trimming cost V 4 bases and J 7 bases, with 18 bases left between them. CDR3 size: 15 residues. CDR1 is SGHKS and CDR2 is YYEKEE in the germline V gene (reference sequence). The CDR3: CASSGRGEGGQPQHF. Here the CDR3 DNA reads TGTGCCAGCAGCGGTAGAGGGGAGGGAGGGCAGCCCCAGCATTTT.

The CDR3 sequence is CASAPRSLTDTQYF. The DNA of the CDR3 is TGTGCCAGCGCTCCACGCTCCCTCACAGATACGCAGTATTTT. The gene calls are TRBV6-5 and TRBJ2-3; D is undetermined. The ends were cut back, 8 bases at V and 2 bases at J, with 14 bases in the middle. Germline CDR1 reads MNHEY; CDR2 reads SVGAGI. The CDR3 spans 14 residues.

This chain joins TRBV2 and TRBJ2-2; 9 bases are shared with TRBD1. V lost 3 bases, J lost 5 bases, and 7 bases stayed unmatched. Germline V CDR1 and CDR2: SNHLY, FYNNEI. This CDR3 is 16 amino acids long. This chain's CDR3 is CASSDPGTGKTGELFF. The DNA of the CDR3 is TGTGCCAGCAGTGACCCCGGGACAGGGAAAACCGGGGAGCTGTTTTTT.

The rearrangement links TRBV10-3 to TRBJ1-1, with a possible D match to TRBD1 (5 bases). CDR3 length: 17 amino acids. Germline V gene sequence: CDR1 ENHRY, CDR2 SYGVKD. V dropped 2 bases and J dropped 1 base, with 17 bases sitting between them. The CDR3 DNA sequence: TGTGCCATCAGTGAGCCTGGGACCACGACAGCGAACACTGAAGCTTTCTTT. This codes for CAISEPGTTTANTEAFF.

The rearrangement joins TRBV29-1 to TRBJ2-7; D unclear. Germline assignment: CDR1 SQVTM and CDR2 ANQGSEA. This CDR3 region has 10 residues. V lost 4 bases and J 5 bases, leaving 6 bases between the germline ends. The CDR3 nucleotides read TGCAGCGTTGTAAAGGACGAGCAGTACTTC. This gives the protein CSVVKDEQYF.